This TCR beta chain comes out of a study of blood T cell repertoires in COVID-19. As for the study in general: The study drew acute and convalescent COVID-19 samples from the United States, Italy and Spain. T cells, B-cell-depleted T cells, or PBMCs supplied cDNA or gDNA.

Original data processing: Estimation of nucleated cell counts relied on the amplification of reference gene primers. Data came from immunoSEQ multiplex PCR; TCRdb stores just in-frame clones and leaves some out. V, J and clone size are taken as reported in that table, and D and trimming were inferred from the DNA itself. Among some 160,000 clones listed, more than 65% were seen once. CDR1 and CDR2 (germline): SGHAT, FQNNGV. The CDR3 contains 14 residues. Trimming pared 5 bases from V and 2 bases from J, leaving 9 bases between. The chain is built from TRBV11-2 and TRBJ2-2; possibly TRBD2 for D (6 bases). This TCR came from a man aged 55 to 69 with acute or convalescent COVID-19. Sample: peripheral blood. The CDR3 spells CASSRDLNTGELFF. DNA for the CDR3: TGTGCCAGCAGCCGGGACTTAAACACCGGGGAGCTGTTTTTT.